This entry lists 5 T cell receptor beta chains sequenced from one sample in a study of blood T cell repertoires in COVID-19 (dated by TCRdb to about 2020). Library preparation used the immunoSEQ multiplex PCR assay. TCRdb limited this immuneACCESS table to in-frame rearrangements with V and J called. A share of clones is missing; checked studies link under half to unresolved V genes, and the rest is unexplained. The sample records 250,000 to 300,000 clones, approximately 85% of which are singletons. The ten top clones hold 1.9% of the sample. Sample: PBMCs or T cells enriched from blood (not recorded which). These receptors originate from a woman aged 45-60 years who had recovered from COVID-19.

The chain couples TRBV4-2 to TRBJ1-2; the D gene is possibly TRBD1 (5 bases). The CDR3 spans 14 residues. CDR1 and CDR2 from the germline V gene are LGHNA and YNFKEQ. Trimming took off 0 bases at V and 4 bases at J, with 9 bases between the two ends. CDR3 DNA: TGTGCCAGCAGCCAAGAATGGGGCGGCTATGGCTACACCTTC. As protein: CASSQEWGGYGYTF.

The chain joins TRBV29-1 to TRBJ1-4; 8 bases align to TRBD1. This CDR3 is 13 amino acids long. Trimming took 5 bases from V and 6 from J; bases not matched to a gene: 5. CDR1 SQVTM and CDR2 ANQGSEA come from the germline V gene. The chain's CDR3 is CSVYRGWDEKLFF. CDR3 sequence (DNA): TGCAGCGTTTACAGGGGGTGGGATGAAAAACTGTTTTTT.

CDR3 protein: CSVEIEPYEQYF. The CDR3 DNA reads as TGCAGCGTTGAAATAGAACCCTACGAGCAGTACTTC. The rearrangement joins TRBV29-1 to TRBJ2-7, with D uncertain. Per the germline V gene, CDR1 is SQVTM and CDR2 is ANQGSEA. CDR3 length equals 12 residues. Trimming took off 2 bases at V and 2 bases at J, with 7 bases between the two ends.

This rearrangement joins TRBV28 to TRBJ2-1, with D tentatively TRBD2 (6 bases). V was clipped by 6 bases and J by 2 bases, with 11 bases between them. Germline CDR1 MDHEN, CDR2 SYDVKM. The CDR3 length is 14 residues. CDR3 coding DNA: TGTGCCAGCAGGAGGACTACCGCCTACAATGAGCAGTTCTTC. Its translation: CASRRTTAYNEQFF.

This chain joins TRBV6-5 and TRBJ2-7, with 14 bases that match TRBD2. CDR1 is MNHEY, CDR2 SVGAGI, per germline. The CDR3 length is 16 residues. With V trimmed by 4 bases and J by 7 bases, 9 bases remained unmatched. The CDR3 nucleotides are TGTGCCAGCAGTTCCAAGGGACTAGCGGGAGTCGGTGAGCAGTACTTC. Translated, it gives CASSSKGLAGVGEQYF.